These 26 T cell receptor beta chains came from one sample sequenced in a study of blood T cell repertoires in COVID-19. Method: immunoSEQ multiplex PCR; TCRdb's copy keeps in-frame clones and lacks some. The sample includes under 45,000 clones, 70% to 90% of them seen just once. The sample consisted of peripheral blood. The receptors stem from a man in his sixties with acute or convalescent COVID-19.

V is TRBV5-4 and J is TRBJ1-1; unclear D gene. The V gene lost 0 bases and the J gene lost 5 bases, with 8 bases spanning the gap. Per germline, CDR1 SGHNT and CDR2 YYREEE (reference sequence). This CDR3 spans 13 amino acids. CDR3 in DNA: TGTGCCAGCAGCTTGGTCGGGGAAACTGAAGCTTTCTTT. Protein product: CASSLVGETEAFF.

V gene TRBV11-2 combines with J gene TRBJ1-4; a possible D gene is TRBD1 (6 bases). The V end was cut by 3 bases, the J end by 4 bases, with 9 bases between. Germline lookup yields CDR1 SGHAT and CDR2 FQNNGV. This CDR3 is 14 amino acids long. Written as DNA, the CDR3 is TGTGCCAGCAGCTTGAACAGGGTTAATGAAAAACTGTTTTTT. The encoded protein is CASSLNRVNEKLFF.

The gene calls are TRBV7-2 and TRBJ1-1, with no clear D. CDR3 length: 15 residues. In germline, CDR1 is SGHTA, CDR2 FQGNSA. The ends were cut back, 1 base at V and 1 base at J, with 10 bases in the middle. For the CDR3, the DNA is TGTGCCAGCAGCTTAGTAGGCGGGTCGAACACTGAAGCTTTCTTT. Translation: CASSLVGGSNTEAFF.

J is TRBJ2-2 and V is TRBV5-8; D not resolved. This CDR3 comprises 14 residues. Trimming stripped 5 bases from V and 5 bases from J, with 13 bases between. Germline V CDR1 and CDR2: SGHTS, YDEGEE. The CDR3 bases are TGTGCCAGCAGGACCGGGTTCCGGACCGGGGAGCTGTTTTTT. Translation gives CASRTGFRTGELFF.

The genes are TRBV3-1 (or the pseudogene TRBV3-2) and TRBJ1-2; 7 nucleotides align to TRBD1. Trimming removed 5 bases from V and 4 bases from J; junction bases left unmatched: 10. This CDR3 region has 15 residues. The germline V gene has CDR1 LGHDT and CDR2 YNNKEL (reference sequence). In DNA, the CDR3 is TGTGCCAGCAGCTCCGACAGGGCAGGCTCCTATGGCTACACCTTC. Encoded protein: CASSSDRAGSYGYTF.

The chain is built from TRBV7-2 and TRBJ1-2, with a possible D match to TRBD1 (5 bases). Between the trimmed V and J ends, which lost 6 bases and 6 bases, there was a span of 17 bases. CDR3 length: 14 residues. Germline V gene data show CDR1 as SGHTA and CDR2 as FQGNSA. For the CDR3, the DNA is TGTGCCAGCAGACTCGCACCCTTGACAGATGGCTACACCTTC. This codes for CASRLAPLTDGYTF.

V usage is TRBV25-1 and J usage is TRBJ2-5; 7 bases are shared with TRBD1. The CDR3 spans 13 residues. Germline V gives CDR1 MGHDK, CDR2 SYGVNS. V trimming: 6 bases; J trimming: 3 bases; junction bases outside the gene matches: 4. CDR3 amino acids: CASRGQVKETQYF. The CDR3 coding sequence is TGTGCCAGCAGAGGACAGGTAAAAGAGACCCAGTACTTC.

This clone was counted only a few times. This CDR3 reads CASSLSGSAYEQYF. In nucleotides, the CDR3 is TGTGCCAGCAGCTTGTCGGGTAGCGCCTACGAGCAGTACTTC. The J gene is TRBJ2-7, the V gene TRBV5-4; a possible D gene is TRBD2 (5 bases). The V and J ends lost 1 base and 2 bases respectively, with 10 bases between them. The CDR3 has 14 amino acids. The germline CDR1 and CDR2 sequences are SGHNT and YYREEE (reference sequence). The entire variable domain, with the rest obtained from reference TRBV5-4 and TRBJ2-7, is as follows: ETGVTQSPTHLIKTRGQQVTLRCSSQSGHNTVSWYQQALGQGPQFIFQYYREEENGRGNFPPRFSGLQFPNYSSELNVNALELDDSALYLCASSLSGSAYEQYFGPGTRLTVT.

This chain uses TRBV5-1 with TRBJ2-2; possibly TRBD2 for D (5 bases). Per the germline V gene, CDR1 is SGHRS and CDR2 is YFSETQ. V was pared by 4 bases and J by 0 bases, with 13 bases between. The CDR3 runs to 16 residues. CDR3 nucleotide sequence: TGCGCCAGCAGCCGAATGCCGGGATCGAACACCGGGGAGCTGTTTTTT. It codes for CASSRMPGSNTGELFF.

V gene TRBV5-4 combines with J gene TRBJ2-3; TRBD2 matches at 11 bases. J lost 2 bases, V lost 4 bases, and 12 bases had no gene match. The germline V gene encodes CDR1 SGHNT and CDR2 YYREEE (reference sequence). The CDR3 runs to 18 residues. The CDR3 bases are TGTGCCAGCAGCCCTGACCTAGCGGGGGGACTATCCACAGATACGCAGTATTTT. The encoded protein is CASSPDLAGGLSTDTQYF.

The CDR3 coding sequence is TGTGCCAGCAGTTACCCCCCTTTGCAGTTCTTC. Translated: CASSYPPLQFF. V is TRBV6-2 or TRBV6-3 and J is TRBJ2-1; D is uncertain. The germline V gene has CDR1 MNHEY and CDR2 SVGEGT. The V gene lost 2 bases and the J gene lost 12 bases, with 8 bases spanning the gap. The CDR3 extends over 11 amino acids.

The J gene is TRBJ1-4, the V gene TRBV6-1; 7 bases align to TRBD1. The CDR3 spans 16 residues. The J segment lost 6 bases and the V segment lost 4 bases, leaving 11 bases of the junction unmatched. Germline CDR1 reads MNHNS; CDR2 reads SASEGT. The CDR3 loop is CASSAWGGTDYEKLFF. The CDR3 coding sequence is TGTGCCAGCAGTGCTTGGGGCGGGACAGACTATGAAAAACTGTTTTTT.

The genes are TRBV4-2 and TRBJ1-3; TRBD1 agrees at 8 bases. The CDR3 has 17 residues. The trim removed 0 bases at V and 3 bases at J, leaving 7 bases unmatched. Germline V gene data show CDR1 as LGHNA and CDR2 as YNFKEQ. This chain's CDR3 is CASSQDPAGGDGNTIYF. Written as DNA, the CDR3 is TGTGCCAGCAGCCAAGATCCGGCAGGGGGCGATGGAAACACCATATATTTT.

The rearrangement links TRBV6-5 to TRBJ2-3, with 7 bases fitting TRBD2. Trimming at V came to 7 bases and at J to 2 bases, leaving 9 bases not matched to a gene. Germline lookup yields CDR1 MNHEY and CDR2 SVGAGI. The CDR3 totals 15 residues. Here the CDR3 DNA reads TGTGCCAGCACCACCTATGGGGGGGACACAGATACGCAGTATTTT. It encodes CASTTYGGDTDTQYF.

The V and J genes are TRBV19 and TRBJ1-2, with 9 positions matching TRBD1. The CDR3 sequence is 15 residues long. Germline V gives CDR1 LNHDA, CDR2 SQIVND (reference sequence). J gave up 6 bases and V 3 bases, and 8 bases lay outside the gene matches. For the CDR3, the DNA is TGTGCCAGTAGTATTCACATCCGGGACAGGGATGGCTACACCTTC. Protein sequence: CASSIHIRDRDGYTF.

This clone was seen only a few times. This chain uses TRBV6-5 with TRBJ1-4; D is possibly TRBD1 (5 bases). V was pared by 4 bases and J by 10 bases, with 16 bases between. Germline V lookup: CDR1 MNHEY, CDR2 SVGAGI. The CDR3 contains 14 residues. This CDR3 reads CASSLDQGLRKLFF. The DNA for the CDR3 is TGTGCCAGCAGTTTGGATCAGGGATTAAGAAAACTGTTTTTT.

Only one count was recorded for this clone. The chain recombines TRBV19 with TRBJ2-1, with 8 bases fitting TRBD2. CDR1 is LNHDA and CDR2 is SQIVND in the germline V gene (reference sequence). The V gene end was trimmed by 4 bases and the J gene end by 6 bases; junction bases not matched to a gene: 5. The CDR3 loop spans 14 amino acids. CDR3 nucleotide sequence: TGTGCCAGTAGTACAACGGGGGGGGGCAATGAGCAGTTCTTC. It translates to CASSTTGGGNEQFF.

The V call is TRBV27, the J call TRBJ2-7; perhaps TRBD2 as D (6 bases). Per germline, CDR1 MNHEY and CDR2 SMNVEV (reference sequence). CDR3 length equals 14 residues. V lost 0 bases and J lost 3, with 9 bases in between. The CDR3, as DNA: TGTGCCAGCAGTTTATCTGGGGGGTACTACGAGCAGTACTTC. Residues: CASSLSGGYYEQYF.

V is TRBV12-5 and J is TRBJ1-1; 9 positions match TRBD1. Germline CDR1 LGHNT, CDR2 FRNRAP. V shed 6 bases and J 5 bases; nucleotides not matched to a gene: 10. The CDR3 contains 15 residues. In nucleotides, the CDR3 is TGTGCTAGTGGACGAACGGACAGGGGAGGGACTGAAGCTTTCTTT. This gives the protein CASGRTDRGGTEAFF. Based on the CDR3 plus reference TRBV12-5 and TRBJ1-1, the full variable domain is DARVTQTPRHKVTEMGQEVTMRCQPILGHNTVFWYRQTMMQGLELLAYFRNRAPLDDSGMPKDRFSAEMPDATLATLKIQPSEPRDSAVYFCASGRTDRGGTEAFFGQGTRLTVV.

The rearrangement joins TRBV19 to TRBJ2-5, with 14 bases fitting TRBD2. J was trimmed by 4 bases and V by 4 bases; bases with no gene match: 17. Germline lookup yields CDR1 LNHDA and CDR2 SQIVND (reference sequence). CDR3 size: 20 residues. Here the CDR3 DNA reads TGTGCCAGTAGTAGGGTATGGTCCGGGACTAGCGGGGGACGAAGAGAGACCCAGTACTTC. Translating gives CASSRVWSGTSGGRRETQYF.

CDR3 bases: TGCAGTGCTCAACAGGGCCCTGAAGCTTTCTTT. Encoded protein: CSAQQGPEAFF. This chain links TRBV20-1 with TRBJ1-1; D perhaps matches TRBD1 (6 bases). Trimming removed 5 bases from V and 6 bases from J, with 10 bases in between. Germline CDR1 DFQATT, CDR2 SNEGSKA (reference sequence). The CDR3 runs to 11 residues.

The chain employs TRBV7-9 and TRBJ1-2; 11 nucleotides line up with TRBD1. The V gene end was trimmed by 2 bases and the J gene end by 8 bases; junction bases not matched to a gene: 10. Germline values: CDR1 SEHNR, CDR2 FQNEAQ (reference sequence). The CDR3 is 16 residues long. The CDR3 DNA is TGTGCCAGCAGCTTAAGTCGGACAGGGGGCATCATCGGCTACACCTTC. Its translation is CASSLSRTGGIIGYTF.

The chain couples TRBV6-2 or TRBV6-3 to TRBJ2-4; a possible D gene is TRBD2 (5 bases). Germline CDR1 MNHEY, CDR2 SVGEGT. Trimming cost V 2 bases and J 0 bases, with 8 bases left between them. The CDR3 sequence is 15 residues long. The CDR3 DNA reads TGTGCCAGCAGTTACGTCGGGGTAGCCAAAAACATTCAGTACTTC. Translating it yields CASSYVGVAKNIQYF.

CDR3 amino acids: CASSLQGEGTEAFF. The CDR3 DNA reads TGTGCCAGCTCACTACAGGGGGAGGGCACTGAAGCTTTCTTT. V gene TRBV18 combines with J gene TRBJ1-1; 8 bases match TRBD1. With V trimmed by 4 bases and J by 4 bases, 5 bases remained unmatched. Germline CDR1 and CDR2: KGHSH and LQKENI. The CDR3 runs to 14 residues.

This sequence joins TRBV7-8 and TRBJ1-4; D is possibly TRBD1 (6 bases). V lost 5 bases, J lost 8 bases, and 18 bases lay in between. CDR3 size: 15 residues. Germline CDR1 SGHVS, CDR2 FQNEAQ. The CDR3 reads CASSRGGALGEKLFF. The CDR3 nucleotides read TGTGCCAGCAGCCGTGGGGGGGCTTTAGGGGAAAAACTGTTTTTT.

The chain recombines TRBV2 with TRBJ2-5, with 9 bases that match TRBD1. This CDR3 spans 13 amino acids. From germline, CDR1 is SNHLY and CDR2 FYNNEI. With V trimmed by 3 bases and J by 4 bases, 0 bases remained unmatched. CDR3 sequence: CASSEDRGETQYF. In DNA form, the CDR3 reads TGTGCCAGCAGTGAGGACAGGGGAGAGACCCAGTACTTC.